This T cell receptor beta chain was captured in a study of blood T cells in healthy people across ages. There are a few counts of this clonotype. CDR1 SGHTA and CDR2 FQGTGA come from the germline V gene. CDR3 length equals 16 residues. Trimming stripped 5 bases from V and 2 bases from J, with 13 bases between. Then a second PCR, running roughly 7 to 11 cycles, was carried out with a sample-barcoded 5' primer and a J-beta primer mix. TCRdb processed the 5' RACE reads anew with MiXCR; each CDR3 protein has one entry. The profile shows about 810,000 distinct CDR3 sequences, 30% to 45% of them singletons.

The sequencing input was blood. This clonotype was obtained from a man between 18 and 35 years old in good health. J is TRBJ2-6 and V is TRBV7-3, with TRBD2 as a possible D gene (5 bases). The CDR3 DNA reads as TGTGCCAGCAGCCCTCAAGCGGCCCCTGGGGCCAACGTCCTGACTTTC. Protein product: CASSPQAAPGANVLTF.